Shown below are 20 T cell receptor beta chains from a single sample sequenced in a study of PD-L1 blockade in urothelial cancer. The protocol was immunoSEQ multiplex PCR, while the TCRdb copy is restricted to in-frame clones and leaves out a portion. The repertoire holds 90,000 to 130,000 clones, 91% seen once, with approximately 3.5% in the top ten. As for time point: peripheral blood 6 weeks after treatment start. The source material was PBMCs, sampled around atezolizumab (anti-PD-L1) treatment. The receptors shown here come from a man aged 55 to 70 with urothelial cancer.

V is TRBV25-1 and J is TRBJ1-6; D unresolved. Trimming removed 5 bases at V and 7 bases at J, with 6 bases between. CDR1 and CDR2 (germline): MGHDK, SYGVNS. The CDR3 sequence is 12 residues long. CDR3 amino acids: CASSSENSPLHF. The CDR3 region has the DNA TGTGCCAGCAGTTCCGAGAATTCACCCCTCCACTTT.

CDR3 nucleotides: TGTGCCAGCAGCTCGGGGGGCCCAGAGACCCAGTACTTC. As protein: CASSSGGPETQYF. V and J are TRBV7-2 and TRBJ2-5; TRBD2 is a possible D gene (7 bases). The CDR3 totals 13 residues. V was trimmed by 4 bases and J by 4 bases, leaving 10 bases between them. The germline CDR1 and CDR2 sequences are SGHTA and FQGNSA.

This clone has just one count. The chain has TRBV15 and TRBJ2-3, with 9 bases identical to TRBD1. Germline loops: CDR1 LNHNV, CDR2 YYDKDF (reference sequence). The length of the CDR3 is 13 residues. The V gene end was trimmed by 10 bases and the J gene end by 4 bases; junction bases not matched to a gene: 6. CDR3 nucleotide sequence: TGTGCCATCTCGACAGGGGGATCAGATACGCAGTATTTT. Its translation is CAISTGGSDTQYF.

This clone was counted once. CDR3 in DNA: TGTGCCAGCAGTTACTCTTCGTCGGATACGCAGTATTTT. Protein product: CASSYSSSDTQYF. The rearrangement joins TRBV6-5 to TRBJ2-3; D remains unclear. The V gene lost 0 bases and the J gene lost 6 bases, with 7 bases spanning the gap. This CDR3 spans 13 amino acids. Germline V gene data show CDR1 as MNHEY and CDR2 as SVGAGI.

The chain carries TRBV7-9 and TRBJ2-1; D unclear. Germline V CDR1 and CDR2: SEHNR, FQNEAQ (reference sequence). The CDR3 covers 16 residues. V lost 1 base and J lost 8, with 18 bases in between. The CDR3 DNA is TGTGCCAGCAGCTTAGTGATAGATTTATATTCCGATGAGCAGTTCTTC. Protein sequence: CASSLVIDLYSDEQFF.

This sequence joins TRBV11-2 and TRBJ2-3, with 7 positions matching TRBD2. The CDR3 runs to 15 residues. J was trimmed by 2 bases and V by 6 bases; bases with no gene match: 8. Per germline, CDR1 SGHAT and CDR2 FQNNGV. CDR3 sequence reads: CASRVGGVPTDTQYF. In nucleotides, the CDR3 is TGTGCCAGCAGGGTTGGGGGGGTCCCCACAGATACGCAGTATTTT.

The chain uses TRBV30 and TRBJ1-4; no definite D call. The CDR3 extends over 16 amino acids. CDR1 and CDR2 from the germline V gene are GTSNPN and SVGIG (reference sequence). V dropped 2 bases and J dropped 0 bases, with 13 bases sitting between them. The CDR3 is CAWSKSRVATNEKLFF. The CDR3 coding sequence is TGTGCCTGGAGTAAAAGTCGGGTTGCAACTAATGAAAAACTGTTTTTT. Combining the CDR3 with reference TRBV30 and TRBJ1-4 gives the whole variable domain SQTIHQWPATLVQPVGSPLSLECTVEGTSNPNLYWYRQAAGRGLQLLFYSVGIGQISSEVPQNLSASRPQDRQFILSSKKLLLSDSGFYLCAWSKSRVATNEKLFFGSGTQLSVL.

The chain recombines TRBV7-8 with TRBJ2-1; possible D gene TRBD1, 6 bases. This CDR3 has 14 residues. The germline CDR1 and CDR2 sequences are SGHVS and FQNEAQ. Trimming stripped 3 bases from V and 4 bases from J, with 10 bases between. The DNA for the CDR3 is TGTGCCAGCAGCTTGAGGGGGAAATACAATGAGCAGTTCTTC. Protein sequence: CASSLRGKYNEQFF.

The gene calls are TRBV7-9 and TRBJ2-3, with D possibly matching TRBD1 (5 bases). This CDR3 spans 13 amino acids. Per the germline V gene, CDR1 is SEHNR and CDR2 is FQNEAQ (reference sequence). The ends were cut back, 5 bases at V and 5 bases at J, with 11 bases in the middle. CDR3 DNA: TGTGCCAGCAGCCGCCAGGGTGGAGATACGCAGTATTTT. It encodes CASSRQGGDTQYF.

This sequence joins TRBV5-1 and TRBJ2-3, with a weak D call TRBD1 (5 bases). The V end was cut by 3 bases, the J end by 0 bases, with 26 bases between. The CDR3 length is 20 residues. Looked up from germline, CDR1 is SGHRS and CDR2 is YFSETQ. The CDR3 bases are TGCGCCAGCAGCTCGTATGGGGCCCAATACGGAGATCATAGCACAGATACGCAGTATTTT. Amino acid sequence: CASSSYGAQYGDHSTDTQYF.

The CDR3 nucleotides read TGTGCCACCAGCGCAAGGACAGGCGGCTATGGCTACACCTTC. Translated, it gives CATSARTGGYGYTF. V gene TRBV15 combines with J gene TRBJ1-2, with 7 bases aligning to TRBD1. This CDR3 has 14 amino acids. Per the germline V gene, CDR1 is LNHNV and CDR2 is YYDKDF (reference sequence). With V trimmed by 5 bases and J by 4 bases, 7 bases remained unmatched.

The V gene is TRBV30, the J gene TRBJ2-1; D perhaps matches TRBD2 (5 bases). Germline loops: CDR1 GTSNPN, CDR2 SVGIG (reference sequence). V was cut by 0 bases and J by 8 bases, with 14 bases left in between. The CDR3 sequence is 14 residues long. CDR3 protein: CAWSVDSGIHEQFF. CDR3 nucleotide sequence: TGTGCCTGGAGTGTGGACTCGGGCATCCATGAGCAGTTCTTC.

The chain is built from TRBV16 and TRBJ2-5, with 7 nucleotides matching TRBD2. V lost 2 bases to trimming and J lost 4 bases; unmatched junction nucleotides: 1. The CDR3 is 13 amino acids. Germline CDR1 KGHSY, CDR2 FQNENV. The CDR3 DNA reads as TGTGCCAGCAGCCAAGAGCGGGGAGAGACCCAGTACTTC. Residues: CASSQERGETQYF.

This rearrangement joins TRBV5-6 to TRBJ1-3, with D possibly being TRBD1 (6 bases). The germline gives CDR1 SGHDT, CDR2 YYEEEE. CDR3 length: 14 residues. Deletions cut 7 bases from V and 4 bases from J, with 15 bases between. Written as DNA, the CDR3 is TGTGCCAGCCGAAGGCAGGGGACAGGAAACACCATATATTTT. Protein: CASRRQGTGNTIYF. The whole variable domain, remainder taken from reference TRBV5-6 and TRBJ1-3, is DAGVTQSPTHLIKTRGQQVTLRCSPKSGHDTVSWYQQALGQGPQFIFQYYEEEERQRGNFPDRFSGHQFPNYSSELNVNALLLGDSALYLCASRRQGTGNTIYFGEGSWLTVV.

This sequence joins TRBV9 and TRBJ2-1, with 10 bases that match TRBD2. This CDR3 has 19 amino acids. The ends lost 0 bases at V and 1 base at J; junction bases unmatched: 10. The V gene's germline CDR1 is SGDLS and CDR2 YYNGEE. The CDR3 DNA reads TGTGCCAGCAGCGTAGCAGCTGTTCTAGCGGGAGCGTCCTACAATGAGCAGTTCTTC. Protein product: CASSVAAVLAGASYNEQFF.

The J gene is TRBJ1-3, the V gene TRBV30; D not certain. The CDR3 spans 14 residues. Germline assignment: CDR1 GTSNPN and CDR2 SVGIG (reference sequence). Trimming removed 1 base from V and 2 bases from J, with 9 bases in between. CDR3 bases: TGTGCCTGGAGTGCGGTAATCCCTGGAAACACCATATATTTT. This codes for CAWSAVIPGNTIYF.

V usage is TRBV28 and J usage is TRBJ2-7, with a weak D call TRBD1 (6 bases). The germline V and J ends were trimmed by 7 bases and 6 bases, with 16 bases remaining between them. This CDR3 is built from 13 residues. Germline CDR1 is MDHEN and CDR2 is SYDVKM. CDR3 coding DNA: TGTGCCAGCACCGAACAGGGTAGTGGCGAGCAGTACTTC. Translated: CASTEQGSGEQYF. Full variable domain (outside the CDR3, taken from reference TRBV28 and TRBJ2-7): DVKVTQSSRYLVKRTGEKVFLECVQDMDHENMFWYRQDPGLGLRLIYFSYDVKMKEKGDIPEGYSVSREKKERFSLILESASTNQTSMYLCASTEQGSGEQYFGPGTRLTVT.

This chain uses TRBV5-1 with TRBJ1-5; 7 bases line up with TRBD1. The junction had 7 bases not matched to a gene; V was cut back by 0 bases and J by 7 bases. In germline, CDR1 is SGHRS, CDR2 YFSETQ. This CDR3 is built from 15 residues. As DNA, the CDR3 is TGCGCCAGCAGCTTGGAGGGGCAGGGGGAACAGCCCCAGCATTTT. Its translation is CASSLEGQGEQPQHF.

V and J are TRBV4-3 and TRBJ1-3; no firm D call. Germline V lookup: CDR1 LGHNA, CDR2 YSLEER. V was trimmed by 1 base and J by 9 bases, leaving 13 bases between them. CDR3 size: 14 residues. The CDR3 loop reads CASSQATAGFTIYF. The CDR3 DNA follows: TGCGCCAGCAGCCAAGCGACGGCAGGTTTCACCATATATTTT.

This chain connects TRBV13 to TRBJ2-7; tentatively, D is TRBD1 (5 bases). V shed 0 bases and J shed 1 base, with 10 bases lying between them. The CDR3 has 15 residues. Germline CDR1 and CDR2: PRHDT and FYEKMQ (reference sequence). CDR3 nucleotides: TGTGCCAGCAGCTTAGGGGCGGACAAGTCCTACGAGCAGTACTTC. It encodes CASSLGADKSYEQYF.